This passage covers 32 T cell receptor beta chains from one sample sequenced in a study of T cells in Graves' hyperthyroidism and ophthalmopathy. The TCR beta CDR3 regions underwent amplification using RNA transcripts as the source. With the HTBI primer set, the TCR CDR3 went through a first round of RT-PCR. One entry per CDR3 protein results from TCRdb running MiXCR on the multiplex PCR reads. The data contain about 610,000 distinct CDR3 sequences, around 15% of them seen just once; the ten biggest clones take up approximately 4.2%. The material sequenced was blood. The receptors come from a woman aged 40 to 55 with Graves' ophthalmopathy.

This clonotype occurred many times. This sequence joins TRBV2 and TRBJ2-5, with a weak D call TRBD1 (6 bases). This CDR3 comprises 13 residues. Germline V lookup: CDR1 SNHLY, CDR2 FYNNEI. The V and J ends lost 7 bases and 0 bases respectively, with 9 bases between them. The CDR3 is CASIQGYQETQYF. CDR3 nucleotide sequence: TGTGCCAGCATACAGGGCTACCAAGAGACCCAGTACTTC.

On this clonotype: A much larger clonotype is one base distant, so this may be a read error. This sequence joins TRBV12-3 or TRBV12-4 and TRBJ1-2; TRBD1 matches 7 bases. After removal of 4 bases from V and 2 bases from J, the junction contained 4 bases not matched to a gene. The CDR3 extends over 14 amino acids. The CDR3 region is CASSSADRNYGYTF. DNA of the CDR3: TGTGCCAGCAGTTCAGCGGACAGGAACTATGGCTACACCTTC.

This clonotype was observed many times. This chain uses TRBV28 with TRBJ2-7; TRBD2 matches 7 bases. Germline V gene data show CDR1 as MDHEN and CDR2 as SYDVKM. The ends lost 6 bases at V and 3 bases at J; junction bases unmatched: 8. CDR3 size: 14 residues. The CDR3 here is CASSSGTMSYEQYF. CDR3 nucleotides: TGTGCCAGCAGCTCCGGGACTATGAGCTACGAGCAGTACTTC.

The rearrangement uses TRBV2 and TRBJ2-2; the D gene is possibly TRBD1 (5 bases). Per germline, CDR1 SNHLY and CDR2 FYNNEI. Trimming took 9 bases from V and 6 from J, leaving 11 bases between them. The CDR3 is 12 residues long. CDR3 sequence reads: CASRQPAGELFF. As DNA, the CDR3 is TGTGCCAGTCGACAGCCGGCCGGGGAGCTGTTTTTT.

This clonotype was detected ten times or more. This chain joins TRBV12-3 or TRBV12-4 and TRBJ2-7, with D possibly matching TRBD1 (6 bases). V was trimmed by 5 bases and J by 3 bases, leaving 11 bases between them. There are 13 residues in the CDR3. The CDR3 is CASSDDRFYEQYF. The CDR3 DNA sequence: TGTGCCAGCAGTGATGACAGGTTCTACGAGCAGTACTTC.

This clonotype was seen a handful of times. The chain has TRBV28 and TRBJ2-2, with 8 bases identical to TRBD2. The length of the CDR3 is 17 residues. Per the germline V gene, CDR1 is MDHEN and CDR2 is SYDVKM. Trimming took 2 bases from V and 1 from J; bases not matched to a gene: 6. The CDR3 region is CASSLGAGVENTGELFF. In DNA form, the CDR3 reads TGTGCCAGCAGTTTAGGAGCGGGAGTCGAGAACACCGGGGAGCTGTTTTTT. The full variable domain, with the rest looked up from reference TRBV28 and TRBJ2-2, is DVKVTQSSRYLVKRTGEKVFLECVQDMDHENMFWYRQDPGLGLRLIYFSYDVKMKEKGDIPEGYSVSREKKERFSLILESASTNQTSMYLCASSLGAGVENTGELFFGEGSRLTVL.

The J gene is TRBJ2-2, the V gene TRBV6-2 or TRBV6-3; D is ambiguous. Germline lookup yields CDR1 MNHEY and CDR2 SVGEGT. Deletions cut 7 bases from V and 1 base from J, with 7 bases between. CDR3 length: 13 amino acids. The CDR3 loop is CASNFLNTGELFF. CDR3 bases: TGTGCCAGCAACTTTTTGAACACCGGGGAGCTGTTTTTT.

At least ten counts were recorded for this clonotype. One junction end disagrees with the germline gene, perhaps due to a read error. The gene calls are TRBV5-1 and TRBJ2-7; D is possibly TRBD1 or TRBD2 (5 bases each). Germline assignment: CDR1 SGHRS and CDR2 YFSETQ. The CDR3 runs to 13 residues. CDR3 sequence reads: CASSLEGSYEQYF. DNA of the CDR3: TGTGCCAGCAGTTTAGAGGGGTCCTACGAGCAGTACTTC.

This clonotype was recorded at least ten times. J is TRBJ1-1 and V is TRBV28; 10 nucleotides match TRBD1. The V segment lost 9 bases and the J segment 5 bases; nucleotides outside the gene matches: 9. Germline values: CDR1 MDHEN, CDR2 SYDVKM. This CDR3 is built from 14 residues. The CDR3 DNA is TGTGCCAGTCTGGACAGGGGGTTCGGGACTGAAGCTTTCTTT. This gives the protein CASLDRGFGTEAFF. The full variable domain, completed using reference TRBV28 and TRBJ1-1, is DVKVTQSSRYLVKRTGEKVFLECVQDMDHENMFWYRQDPGLGLRLIYFSYDVKMKEKGDIPEGYSVSREKKERFSLILESASTNQTSMYLCASLDRGFGTEAFFGQGTRLTVV.

This clonotype occurred many times. The genes are TRBV4-1 and TRBJ2-7, with 7 bases lining up with TRBD2. Looked up from germline, CDR1 is MGHRA and CDR2 is YSYEKL. The CDR3 sequence is 16 residues long. V shed 0 bases and J 4 bases; nucleotides not matched to a gene: 9. CDR3 bases: TGCGCCAGCAGCCAAGATCTTCCTGGCGGGGGATACGAGCAGTACTTC. It encodes CASSQDLPGGGYEQYF.

This clonotype was detected many times. The chain is built from TRBV2 and TRBJ2-3, with 8 positions matching TRBD2. Losses at the gene ends were 3 bases for V and 0 bases for J; bases not matched to a gene: 11. This CDR3 is 18 amino acids long. The germline gives CDR1 SNHLY, CDR2 FYNNEI. The CDR3 loop reads CASSDQAGAAPSTDTQYF. CDR3 nucleotide sequence: TGTGCCAGCAGTGATCAAGCGGGAGCGGCCCCTAGCACAGATACGCAGTATTTT.

The sample holds many counts of this clonotype. The chain has TRBV12-3 or TRBV12-4 and TRBJ1-5; no clear D gene. The CDR3 loop spans 12 amino acids. The V end was cut by 7 bases, the J end by 8 bases, with 12 bases between. The CDR3 here is CASKSKGKPQHF. CDR3 nucleotides: TGTGCCAGCAAATCAAAGGGTAAGCCCCAGCATTTT.

The CDR3 DNA is TGTGCCAGCAGCCAAGTGGTTGGGTGGCAAGAGACCCAGTACTTC. It yields the protein CASSQVVGWQETQYF. The rearrangement joins TRBV7-9 to TRBJ2-5, with D unresolved. Germline CDR1 SEHNR, CDR2 FQNEAQ (reference sequence). The ends were cut back, 5 bases at V and 2 bases at J, with 15 bases in the middle. This CDR3 contains 15 residues.

The table lists this clonotype with a few counts. V usage is TRBV30 and J usage is TRBJ2-1; D unclear. The CDR3 totals 14 residues. The V end lost 6 bases, the J end lost 4 bases, and 16 bases lay between the germline ends. Germline V gives CDR1 GTSNPN, CDR2 SVGIG (reference sequence). The CDR3 spells CACWLVWPYNEQFF. The CDR3 nucleotides are TGTGCCTGCTGGTTAGTCTGGCCTTACAATGAGCAGTTCTTC.

Many counts were recorded for this clonotype. V usage is TRBV20-1 and J usage is TRBJ2-5, with 8 bases lining up with TRBD2. The germline gives CDR1 DFQATT, CDR2 SNEGSKA (reference sequence). The CDR3 length is 14 residues. The trim removed 6 bases at V and 5 bases at J, leaving 11 bases unmatched. CDR3 region: CSAPPTSGWETQYF. The DNA for the CDR3 is TGCAGTGCACCGCCCACTAGCGGATGGGAGACCCAGTACTTC.

This clonotype showed up many times. V and J are TRBV7-8 and TRBJ2-5; 16 bases map to TRBD2. Germline V lookup: CDR1 SGHVS, CDR2 FQNEAQ. V lost 7 bases to trimming and J lost 4 bases; unmatched junction nucleotides: 18. CDR3 length: 20 amino acids. CDR3 residues: CASTLKHPGLAGGQGETQYF. The CDR3 nucleotides are TGTGCCAGCACCCTTAAGCACCCGGGACTAGCGGGAGGGCAGGGAGAGACCCAGTACTTC.

At least ten counts were recorded for this clonotype. The chain is built from TRBV28 and TRBJ2-7; TRBD2 agrees at 11 bases. The CDR3 runs 14 residues. Per germline, CDR1 MDHEN and CDR2 SYDVKM. J lost 13 bases, V lost 6 bases, and 14 bases had no gene match. In DNA, the CDR3 is TGTGCCAGCAGACCCAGGGGACTAGCGGTCACCCCATACTTC. Encoded protein: CASRPRGLAVTPYF.

The rearrangement uses TRBV18 and TRBJ1-1; perhaps TRBD1 as D (5 bases). CDR3 size: 15 residues. V shed 3 bases and J shed 4 bases, with 15 bases lying between them. Germline CDR1 reads KGHSH; CDR2 reads LQKENI. The CDR3 here is CASSPPAGGGTEAFF. The DNA of the CDR3 is TGTGCCAGCTCACCTCCCGCGGGTGGGGGCACTGAAGCTTTCTTT.

In this sample, this clonotype turned up many times. The chain recombines TRBV6-1 with TRBJ2-2, with 8 bases identical to TRBD1. Germline lookup yields CDR1 MNHNS and CDR2 SASEGT. The CDR3 loop spans 14 amino acids. Trimming removed 7 bases from V and 1 base from J; junction bases left unmatched: 2. CDR3 DNA: TGTGCCAGCACCGGGACAGGGAACACCGGGGAGCTGTTTTTT. Translating it yields CASTGTGNTGELFF.

This clonotype was recorded many times. The V call is TRBV9, the J call TRBJ2-5; TRBD2 aligns across 7 bases. The J segment lost 4 bases and the V segment lost 0 bases, leaving 6 bases of the junction unmatched. Germline assignment: CDR1 SGDLS and CDR2 YYNGEE. This CDR3 region has 15 residues. CDR3 protein: CASSVAGGRVETQYF. The CDR3 nucleotides read TGTGCCAGCAGCGTAGCTGGGGGGAGGGTAGAGACCCAGTACTTC. Supplemented by reference TRBV9 and TRBJ2-5, the full variable domain reads DSGVTQTPKHLITATGQRVTLRCSPRSGDLSVYWYQQSLDQGLQFLIQYYNGEERAKGNILERFSAQQFPDLHSELNLSSLELGDSALYFCASSVAGGRVETQYFGPGTRLLVL.

This clonotype showed up many times. The chain has TRBV6-2 or TRBV6-3 and TRBJ2-7; D uncertain. Between the trimmed V and J ends, which lost 2 bases and 6 bases, there was a span of 14 bases. Per germline, CDR1 MNHEY and CDR2 SVGEGT. The CDR3 runs 14 residues. CDR3 DNA sequence: TGTGCCAGCAGTTACCGGCAGGTAGCTTCCGAGCAGTACTTC. Its translation is CASSYRQVASEQYF.

In this sample, this clonotype turned up many times. The V and J genes are TRBV29-1 and TRBJ2-5; 8 bases fit TRBD2. Germline CDR1 SQVTM, CDR2 ANQGSEA. V was clipped by 3 bases and J by 5 bases; unmatched bases: 5. This CDR3 has 13 amino acids. DNA for the CDR3: TGCAGCGTTGAGGGCGGGAGGAGGGAGACCCAGTACTTC. Its protein is CSVEGGRRETQYF.

V usage is TRBV19 and J usage is TRBJ1-2, with a weak D call TRBD1 (6 bases). Looked up from germline, CDR1 is LNHDA and CDR2 is SQIVND (reference sequence). V lost 8 bases and J 0 bases, leaving 13 bases between the germline ends. The CDR3 consists of 14 residues. The CDR3 DNA sequence: TGTGCCAGTGAAGGACAGACTGCTAACTATGGCTACACCTTC. As protein: CASEGQTANYGYTF. Variable domain in full (rest from reference TRBV19 and TRBJ1-2): DGGITQSPKYLFRKEGQNVTLSCEQNLNHDAMYWYRQDPGQGLRLIYYSQIVNDFQKGDIAEGYSVSREKKESFPLTVTSAQKNPTAFYLCASEGQTANYGYTFGSGTRLTVV.

This clonotype was recorded many times. The V call is TRBV14, the J call TRBJ1-1; no clear D gene. Deletions cut 7 bases from V and 1 base from J, with 16 bases between. Germline CDR1 is SGHDN and CDR2 is FVKESK. The CDR3 spans 15 residues. As DNA, the CDR3 is TGTGCCAGCACACCCCTGCGCCGGCCGAACACTGAAGCTTTCTTT. Translating gives CASTPLRRPNTEAFF.

This chain connects TRBV5-1 to TRBJ1-6; weak D call: TRBD1 (5 bases). The CDR3 contains 14 residues. Germline V gives CDR1 SGHRS, CDR2 YFSETQ. Trimming stripped 3 bases from V and 13 bases from J, with 17 bases between. The CDR3 DNA follows: TGCGCCAGCAGCTCGGGGACGGCCATTAGCCCCCTCCACTTT. This sequence encodes CASSSGTAISPLHF.

In its sample, this clonotype was seen many times. The chain has TRBV6-2 or TRBV6-3 and TRBJ2-2; maybe TRBD1 (5 bases). The CDR3 contains 14 residues. Germline V lookup: CDR1 MNHEY, CDR2 SVGEGT. V lost 7 bases and J lost 0, with 9 bases in between. For the CDR3, the DNA is TGTGCCAGCACCAGGGCCACGAACACCGGGGAGCTGTTTTTT. Residues: CASTRATNTGELFF.

This clonotype was recorded at least ten times. The chain combines TRBV12-3 or TRBV12-4 with TRBJ1-3, with 8 bases identical to TRBD1. This CDR3 is 15 amino acids long. The junction had 7 bases not matched to a gene; V was cut back by 6 bases and J by 3 bases. The CDR3 spells CASRSSGGYGNTIYF. The CDR3 coding sequence is TGTGCCAGCAGGTCCTCAGGGGGCTATGGAAACACCATATATTTT.

This chain uses TRBV20-1 with TRBJ2-7; no reliable D call. This CDR3 contains 13 residues. Per the germline V gene, CDR1 is DFQATT and CDR2 is SNEGSKA (reference sequence). The CDR3 here is CSARTPFTYEQYF. CDR3 DNA: TGCTCTGCTAGAACCCCCTTTACCTACGAGCAGTACTTC.

V and J are TRBV11-1 and TRBJ2-7; 8 positions match TRBD1. The junction had 8 bases not matched to a gene; V was cut back by 1 base and J by 9 bases. Germline assignment: CDR1 SGHAT and CDR2 FQDESV (reference sequence). This CDR3 comprises 14 residues. CDR3 sequence: CASSLGGQGRGQYF. The CDR3 bases are TGTGCCAGCAGCTTAGGTGGACAGGGCAGGGGGCAGTACTTC.

Ten or more counts support this clonotype. The rearrangement uses TRBV12-3 or TRBV12-4 and TRBJ2-5; 8 nucleotides match TRBD2. J lost 5 bases, V lost 7 bases, and 9 bases had no gene match. The CDR3 spans 14 residues. CDR3 in DNA: TGTGCCAGCAATTTCGGGAGGGGCTTGGAGACCCAGTACTTC. This encodes CASNFGRGLETQYF.

The table lists this clonotype with many counts. V gene TRBV30 combines with J gene TRBJ2-7; D is uncertain. Germline CDR1 is GTSNPN and CDR2 is SVGIG (reference sequence). The germline V and J ends were trimmed by 0 bases and 6 bases, with 12 bases remaining between them. The CDR3 has 13 amino acids. The CDR3 region is CAWSVFSGFEQYF. The CDR3 DNA reads as TGTGCCTGGAGTGTATTCAGTGGTTTCGAGCAGTACTTC.

J is TRBJ1-5 and V is TRBV7-1, with D possibly being TRBD1 (5 bases). TRBV7-1 is sorted into the ORF group, with uncertain function. V lost 5 bases, J lost 7 bases, and 12 bases lay in between. The CDR3 runs 13 residues. CDR3 DNA sequence: TGTGCCAGCAGCGTGGGGTGGGACCAGCCCCAGCATTTT. Encoded protein: CASSVGWDQPQHF.